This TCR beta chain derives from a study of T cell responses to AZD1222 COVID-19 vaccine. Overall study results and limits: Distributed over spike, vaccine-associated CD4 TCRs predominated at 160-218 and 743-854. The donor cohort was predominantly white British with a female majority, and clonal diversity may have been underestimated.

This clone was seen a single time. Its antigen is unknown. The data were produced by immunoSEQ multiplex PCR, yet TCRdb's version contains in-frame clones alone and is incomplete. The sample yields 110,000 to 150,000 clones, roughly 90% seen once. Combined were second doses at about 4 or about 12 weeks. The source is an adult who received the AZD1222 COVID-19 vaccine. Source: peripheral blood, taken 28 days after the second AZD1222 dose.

This chain's CDR3 is CASSLVAGRGTDTQYF. CDR3 DNA: TGTGCCAGCAGCTTAGTTGCCGGGAGAGGCACAGATACGCAGTATTTT. J is TRBJ2-3 and V is TRBV7-6; D possibly corresponds to TRBD2 (6 bases). The CDR3 spans 16 residues. The germline V gene has CDR1 SGHVS and CDR2 FNYEAQ. Trimming took off 1 base at V and 1 base at J, with 12 bases between the two ends.